The 2 T cell receptor beta chains given below trace back to one sample, sequenced in a study of T cells in Graves' hyperthyroidism and ophthalmopathy. RNA transcripts provided the source from which TCR beta CDR3 regions were amplified. TCR CDR3 regions were first amplified by RT-PCR with HTBI primers. TCRdb re-analysed the multiplex PCR reads in MiXCR, keeping a single row per CDR3 protein. This sample yields around 600,000 distinct CDR3 sequences, of which 15% to 17% are seen a single time; around 7.5% belongs to the top ten. Sequences were obtained from blood. The receptors stem from a woman in her 30s with Graves' hyperthyroidism.

Of note for this clonotype: Given a much more abundant clone one base away, this may be a read error. V and J are TRBV30 and TRBJ2-3; 7 positions match TRBD1. This CDR3 contains 14 residues. The germline CDR1 and CDR2 sequences are GTSNPN and SVGIG (reference sequence). Losses at the gene ends were 5 bases for V and 4 bases for J; bases not matched to a gene: 9. The CDR3: CAWLRQGSADTQYF. In DNA form, the CDR3 reads TGTGCCTGGCTACGACAGGGTAGCGCAGATACGCAGTATTTT.

This chain connects TRBV5-5 to TRBJ2-2; no clear D. V gave up 4 bases and J gave up 6 bases, with 19 bases separating them. Germline V gives CDR1 SGHKS, CDR2 YYEKEE (reference sequence). The CDR3 spans 16 residues. The CDR3 nucleotides read TGTGCCAGCAGCGCCCAGTGGGGTTTGGTTGCCGGGGAGCTGTTTTTT. Translated: CASSAQWGLVAGELFF.